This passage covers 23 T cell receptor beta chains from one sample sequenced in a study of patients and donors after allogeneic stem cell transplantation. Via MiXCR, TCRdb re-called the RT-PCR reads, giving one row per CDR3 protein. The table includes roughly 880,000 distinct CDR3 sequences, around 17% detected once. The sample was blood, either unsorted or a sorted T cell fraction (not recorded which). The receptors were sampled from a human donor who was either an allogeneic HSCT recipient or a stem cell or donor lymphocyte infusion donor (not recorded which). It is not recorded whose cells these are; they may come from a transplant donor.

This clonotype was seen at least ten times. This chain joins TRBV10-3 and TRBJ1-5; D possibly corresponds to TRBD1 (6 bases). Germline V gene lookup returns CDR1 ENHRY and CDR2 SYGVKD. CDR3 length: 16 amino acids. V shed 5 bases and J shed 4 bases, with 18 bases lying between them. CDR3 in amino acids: CAISPGRTGRNQPQHF. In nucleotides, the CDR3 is TGTGCCATCAGTCCGGGACGCACAGGGCGTAATCAGCCCCAGCATTTT.

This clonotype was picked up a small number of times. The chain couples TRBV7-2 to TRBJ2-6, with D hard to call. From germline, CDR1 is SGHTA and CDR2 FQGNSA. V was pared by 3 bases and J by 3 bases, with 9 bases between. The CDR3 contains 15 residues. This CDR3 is CASSFSRGGANVLTF. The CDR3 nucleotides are TGTGCCAGCAGCTTTAGCCGCGGTGGGGCCAACGTCCTGACTTTC.

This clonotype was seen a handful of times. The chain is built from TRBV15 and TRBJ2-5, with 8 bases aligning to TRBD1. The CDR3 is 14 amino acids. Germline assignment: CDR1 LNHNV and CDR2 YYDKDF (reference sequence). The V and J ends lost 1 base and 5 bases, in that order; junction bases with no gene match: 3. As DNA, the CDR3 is TGTGCCACCAGCAGAGTGACAGGGGTCGAGACCCAGTACTTC. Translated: CATSRVTGVETQYF. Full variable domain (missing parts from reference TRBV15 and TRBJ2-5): DAMVIQNPRYQVTQFGKPVTLSCSQTLNHNVMYWYQQKSSQAPKLLFHYYDKDFNNEADTPDNFQSRRPNTSFCFLDIRSPGLGDTAMYLCATSRVTGVETQYFGPGTRLLVL.

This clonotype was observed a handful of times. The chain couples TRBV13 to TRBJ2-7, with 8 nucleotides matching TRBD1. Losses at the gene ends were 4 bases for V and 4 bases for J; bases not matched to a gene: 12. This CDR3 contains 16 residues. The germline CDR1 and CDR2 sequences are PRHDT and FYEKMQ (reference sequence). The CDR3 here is CASSSLPRDRPYEQYF. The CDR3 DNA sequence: TGTGCCAGCAGCTCACTGCCCCGGGACAGGCCTTACGAGCAGTACTTC.

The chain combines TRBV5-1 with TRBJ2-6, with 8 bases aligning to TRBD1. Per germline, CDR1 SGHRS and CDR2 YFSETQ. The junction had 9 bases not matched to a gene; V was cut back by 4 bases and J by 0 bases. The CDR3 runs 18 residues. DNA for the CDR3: TGCGCCAGCAGCCCAACCGGGACAGGCGTCTCTGGGGCCAACGTCCTGACTTTC. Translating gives CASSPTGTGVSGANVLTF.

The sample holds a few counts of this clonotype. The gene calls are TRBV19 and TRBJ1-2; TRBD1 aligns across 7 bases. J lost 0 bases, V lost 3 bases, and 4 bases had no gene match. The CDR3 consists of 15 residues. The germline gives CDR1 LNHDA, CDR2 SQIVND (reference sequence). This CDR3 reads CASSILGTANYGYTF. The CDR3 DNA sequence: TGTGCCAGTAGTATCCTGGGGACAGCTAACTATGGCTACACCTTC. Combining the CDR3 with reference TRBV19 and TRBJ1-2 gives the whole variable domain DGGITQSPKYLFRKEGQNVTLSCEQNLNHDAMYWYRQDPGQGLRLIYYSQIVNDFQKGDIAEGYSVSREKKESFPLTVTSAQKNPTAFYLCASSILGTANYGYTFGSGTRLTVV.

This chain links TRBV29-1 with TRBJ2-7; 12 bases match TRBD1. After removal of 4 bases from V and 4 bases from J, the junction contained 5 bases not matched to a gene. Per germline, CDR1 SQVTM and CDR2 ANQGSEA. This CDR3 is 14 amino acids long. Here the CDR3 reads CSVARDRGLYEQYF. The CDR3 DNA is TGCAGCGTTGCCCGGGACAGGGGGCTTTACGAGCAGTACTTC.

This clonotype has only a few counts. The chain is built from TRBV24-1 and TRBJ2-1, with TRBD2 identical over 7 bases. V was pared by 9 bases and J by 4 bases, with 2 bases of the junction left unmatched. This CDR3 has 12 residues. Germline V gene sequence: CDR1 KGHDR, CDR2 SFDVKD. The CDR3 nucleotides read TGTGCCACCCGGGACTATTACAATGAGCAGTTCTTC. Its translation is CATRDYYNEQFF.

The CDR3 sequence: CASSYSQRTDTQYF. The CDR3 bases are TGTGCCAGCAGTTACTCACAGAGGACAGATACGCAGTATTTT. The rearrangement joins TRBV6-5 to TRBJ2-3; the D is unclear. CDR3 length: 14 residues. Germline V gene data show CDR1 as MNHEY and CDR2 as SVGAGI. The germline V and J ends were trimmed by 0 bases and 3 bases, with 7 bases remaining between them.

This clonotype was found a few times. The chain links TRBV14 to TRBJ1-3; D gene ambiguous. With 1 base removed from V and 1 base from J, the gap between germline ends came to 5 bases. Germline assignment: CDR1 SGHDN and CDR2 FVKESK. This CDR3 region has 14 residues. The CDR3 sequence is CASSQVGSGNTIYF. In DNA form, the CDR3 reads TGTGCCAGCAGCCAAGTCGGGTCTGGAAACACCATATATTTT.

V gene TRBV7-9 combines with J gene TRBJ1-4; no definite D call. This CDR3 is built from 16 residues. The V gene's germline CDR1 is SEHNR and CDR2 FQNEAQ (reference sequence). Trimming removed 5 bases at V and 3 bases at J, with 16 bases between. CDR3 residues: CASSQGSRNSNEKLFF. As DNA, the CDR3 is TGTGCCAGCAGCCAAGGGTCCAGAAACTCTAATGAAAAACTGTTTTTT.

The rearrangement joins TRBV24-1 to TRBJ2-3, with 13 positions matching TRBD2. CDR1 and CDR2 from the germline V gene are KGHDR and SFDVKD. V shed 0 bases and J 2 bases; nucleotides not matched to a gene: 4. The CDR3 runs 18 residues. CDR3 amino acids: CATSDLQGTSGDTDTQYF. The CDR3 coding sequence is TGTGCCACCAGTGATTTGCAGGGGACTAGCGGGGACACAGATACGCAGTATTTT.

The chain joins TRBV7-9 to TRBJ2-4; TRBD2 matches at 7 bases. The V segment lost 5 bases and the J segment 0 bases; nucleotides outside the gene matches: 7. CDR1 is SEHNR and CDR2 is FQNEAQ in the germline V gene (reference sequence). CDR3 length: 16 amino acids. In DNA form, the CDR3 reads TGTGCCAGCAGCCAGAAGCGGGGAATAGCCAAAAACATTCAGTACTTC. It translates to CASSQKRGIAKNIQYF.

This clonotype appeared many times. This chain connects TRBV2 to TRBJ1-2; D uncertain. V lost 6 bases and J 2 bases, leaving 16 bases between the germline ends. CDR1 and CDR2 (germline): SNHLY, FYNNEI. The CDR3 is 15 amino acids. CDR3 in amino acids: CASRGVGRTNYGYTF. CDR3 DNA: TGTGCCAGCAGGGGTGTCGGTCGAACCAACTATGGCTACACCTTC.

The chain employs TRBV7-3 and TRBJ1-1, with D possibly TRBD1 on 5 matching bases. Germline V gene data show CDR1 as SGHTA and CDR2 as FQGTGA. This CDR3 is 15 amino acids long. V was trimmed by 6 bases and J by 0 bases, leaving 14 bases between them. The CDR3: CASRAMGLLNTEAFF. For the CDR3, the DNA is TGTGCCAGCAGGGCTATGGGACTCTTGAACACTGAAGCTTTCTTT.

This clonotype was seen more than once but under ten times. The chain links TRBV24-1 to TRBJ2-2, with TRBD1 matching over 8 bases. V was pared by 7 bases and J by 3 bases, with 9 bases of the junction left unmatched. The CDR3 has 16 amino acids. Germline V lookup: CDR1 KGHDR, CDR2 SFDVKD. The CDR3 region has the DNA TGTGCCACCAGCACCACAGACAGGGGAGACACCGGGGAGCTGTTTTTT. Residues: CATSTTDRGDTGELFF.

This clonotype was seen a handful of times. CDR3: CSARSSGEEATFFYNEQFF. In DNA form, the CDR3 reads TGCAGTGCTAGATCTTCCGGGGAGGAGGCCACCTTCTTTTACAATGAGCAGTTCTTC. The chain employs TRBV20-1 and TRBJ2-1; tentative D call: TRBD2 (6 bases). Germline-derived CDR1 and CDR2 are DFQATT and SNEGSKA (reference sequence). This CDR3 contains 19 residues. V lost 2 bases and J 4 bases, leaving 27 bases between the germline ends.

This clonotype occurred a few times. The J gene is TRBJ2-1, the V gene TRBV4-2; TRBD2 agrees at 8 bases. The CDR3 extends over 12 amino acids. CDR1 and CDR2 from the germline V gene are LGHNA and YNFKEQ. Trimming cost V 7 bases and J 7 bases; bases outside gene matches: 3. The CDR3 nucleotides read TGTGCCAGCACCGGGGGGGCAAATGAGCAGTTCTTC. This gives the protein CASTGGANEQFF.

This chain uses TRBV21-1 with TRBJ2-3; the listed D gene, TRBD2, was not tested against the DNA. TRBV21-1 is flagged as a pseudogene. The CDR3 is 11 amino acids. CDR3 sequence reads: CASSWTVTQYF. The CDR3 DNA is TGTGCCAGCAGCTGGACTGTTACGCAGTATTTT.

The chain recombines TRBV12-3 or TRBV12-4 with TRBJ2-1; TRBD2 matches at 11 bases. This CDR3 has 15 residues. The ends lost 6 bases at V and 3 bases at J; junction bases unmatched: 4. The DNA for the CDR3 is TGTGCCAGCAGGCTTACTAGCGGGAGCTACAATGAGCAGTTCTTC. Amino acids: CASRLTSGSYNEQFF.

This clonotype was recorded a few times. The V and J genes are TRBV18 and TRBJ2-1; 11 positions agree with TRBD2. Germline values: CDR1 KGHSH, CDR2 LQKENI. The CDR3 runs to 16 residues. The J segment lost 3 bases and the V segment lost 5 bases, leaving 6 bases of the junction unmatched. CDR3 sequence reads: CASSSLAGEVYNEQFF. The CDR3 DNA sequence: TGTGCCAGCTCATCACTAGCGGGAGAAGTCTACAATGAGCAGTTCTTC.

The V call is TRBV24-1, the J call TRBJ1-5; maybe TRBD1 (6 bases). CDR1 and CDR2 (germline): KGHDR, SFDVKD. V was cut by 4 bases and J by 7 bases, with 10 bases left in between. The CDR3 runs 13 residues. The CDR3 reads CATSEQGGQPQHF. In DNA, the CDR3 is TGTGCCACCAGTGAACAGGGAGGCCAGCCCCAGCATTTT.

The CDR3 spells CASSSVEGTEAFF. As DNA, the CDR3 is TGTGCCAGCAGCTCGGTCGAGGGCACTGAAGCTTTCTTT. V gene TRBV5-5 combines with J gene TRBJ1-1; no firm D call. With 3 bases removed from V and 4 bases from J, the gap between germline ends came to 10 bases. The CDR3 is made up of 13 amino acids. The germline V gene encodes CDR1 SGHKS and CDR2 YYEKEE (reference sequence). Filled out from reference TRBV5-5 and TRBJ1-1, the complete variable domain reads DAGVTQSPTHLIKTRGQQVTLRCSPISGHKSVSWYQQVLGQGPQFIFQYYEKEERGRGNFPDRFSARQFPNYSSELNVNALLLGDSALYLCASSSVEGTEAFFGQGTRLTVV.